This TCR beta chain stems from a study of blood T cell repertoires in COVID-19. CDR1 and CDR2 from the germline V gene are LNHNV and YYDKDF (reference sequence). The CDR3 is 14 amino acids. V shed 0 bases, J shed 10 bases, and the junction held 5 bases outside the gene matches. The assay was immunoSEQ multiplex PCR, and TCRdb's table has in-frame clones only and misses some. The sample yields some 320,000 clones, approximately 87% seen once. The sequencing input was peripheral blood. The TCR originated in a woman aged 45-65 years who had recovered from COVID-19. The chain carries TRBV15 and TRBJ2-1; 8 bases are a match to TRBD2. CDR3 loop: CATSRDSGEGEQFF. CDR3 coding DNA: TGTGCCACCAGCAGAGATAGCGGGGAGGGGGAGCAGTTCTTC.